This TCR beta chain was recorded in a study of breast tumors, draining lymph nodes, adjacent tissues. This clonotype was detected many times. TCRdb used MiXCR to reprocess the multiplex PCR reads, holding one entry per CDR3 protein. The sample contains around 50,000 distinct CDR3 sequences, about 21% of which appear only once. Per germline, CDR1 SQVTM and CDR2 ANQGSEA. Trimming pared 5 bases from V and 4 bases from J, leaving 8 bases between. The CDR3 runs to 11 residues. The chain has TRBV29-1 and TRBJ1-2, with no clear D. Input material: breast tumor tissue. The source is a female donor with breast cancer. Some clones in this sample may be carry-over from other donors' samples. The CDR3 DNA reads TGCAGCGTTTTATCAGGCTATGGCTACACCTTC. It codes for CSVLSGYGYTF.